The entry below gives a single T cell receptor (beta chain) sequence along with its context. The antigen is not known. Assay: immunoSEQ multiplex PCR; the TCRdb copy retains only in-frame clones and omits some. The sample has roughly 90,000 clones, 87% seen once. The sample comes from a study of OX40 agonist ivuxolimab in advanced cancers. The wider study: Patients' therapy was ivuxolimab, an antibody that acts as an agonist of OX40 (CD134). Patients enrolled in dose escalation were diagnosed with hepatocellular carcinoma, melanoma, renal cell or head and neck cancer.

A history of autoimmune disease or systemic immunosuppression excluded patients. Whole-study results and caveats: In general, CD8+ T cells held more expanded clones than CD4+ did, on average.

Sequenced here: CD4+ or CD8+ T cells sorted from blood, sampled in a trial of the OX40 agonist ivuxolimab. This receptor was obtained from an adult with an advanced solid tumor such as melanoma, head and neck, liver or kidney cancer.

The CDR3 loop is CASSLGQRFEKLFF. The CDR3 DNA reads as TGTGCCAGCAGTCTTGGACAGCGATTTGAAAAACTGTTTTTT. The rearrangement joins TRBV5-6 to TRBJ1-4, with D tentatively TRBD1 (6 bases). Germline V gene data show CDR1 as SGHDT and CDR2 as YYEEEE. The V and J ends lost 5 bases and 7 bases respectively, with 15 bases between them. The CDR3 is made up of 14 amino acids.